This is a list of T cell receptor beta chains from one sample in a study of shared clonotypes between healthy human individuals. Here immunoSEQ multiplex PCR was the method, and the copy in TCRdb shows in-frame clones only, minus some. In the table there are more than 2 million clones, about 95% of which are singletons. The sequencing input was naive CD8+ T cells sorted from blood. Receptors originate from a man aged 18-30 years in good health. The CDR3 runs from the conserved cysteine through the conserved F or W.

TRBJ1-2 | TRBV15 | CATSREGGGYGYTF
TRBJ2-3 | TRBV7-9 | CASSRDSGGADTQYF
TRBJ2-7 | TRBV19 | CASSPAGSYEQYF
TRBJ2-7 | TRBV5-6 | CASSGLAGGPVDEQYF
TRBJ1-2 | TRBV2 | CASHGLGGYGYTF
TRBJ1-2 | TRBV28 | CASSWGQGDGYTF
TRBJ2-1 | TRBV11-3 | CASSLLAGAPYNEQFF
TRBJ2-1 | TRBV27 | CASSSQLALSSYNEQFF
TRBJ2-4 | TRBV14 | CASSQEGMGLGVPIQYF
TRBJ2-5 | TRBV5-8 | CASSWTGGYQETQYF
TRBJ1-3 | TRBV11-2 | CASSAYRDITIYF
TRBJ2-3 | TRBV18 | CASSLQTGDTQYF
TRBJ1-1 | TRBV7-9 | CASSSGSGKYNEAFF
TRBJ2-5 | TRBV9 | CASSVDGHQETQYF
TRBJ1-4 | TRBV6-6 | CASSPHEKLFF
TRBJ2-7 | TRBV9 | CASSPGTLAGYEQYF
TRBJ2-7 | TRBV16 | CASSVGGNSYEQYF
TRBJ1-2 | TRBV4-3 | CASSQGRDRAMTF
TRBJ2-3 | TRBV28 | CASSLGGPDTQYF
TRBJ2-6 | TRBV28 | CASSLTETGPNSGANVLTF
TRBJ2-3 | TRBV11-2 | CASSPKGAPQYF
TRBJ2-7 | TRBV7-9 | CASSLNDGSYEQYF
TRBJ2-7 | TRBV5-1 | CASSLASGFYEQYF
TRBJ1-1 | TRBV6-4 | CASSGPTRAFF
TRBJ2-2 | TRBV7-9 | CASITNTGELFF
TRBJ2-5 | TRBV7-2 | CASSSPMVQYF
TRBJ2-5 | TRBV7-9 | CASSPRGGGGQETQYF
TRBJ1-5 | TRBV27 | CASSFSRGSNQPQHF
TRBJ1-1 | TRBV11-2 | CASSLEGNMNTEAFF
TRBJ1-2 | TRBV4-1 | CASSQGPLGSYGYTF
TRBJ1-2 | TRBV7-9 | CASSPGTVVYGYTF
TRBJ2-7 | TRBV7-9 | CASSLFKGSGEQYF
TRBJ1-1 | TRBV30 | CAWSGQKTGSNTEAFF